The entry below gives a single T cell receptor beta chain sequence along with its context. Its specificity is unknown. The entry originates in a study of early stage breast cancer tumors. The wider study: Most invasive tumors, about 70% of the 16, were ER+/PR+/HER2-. Invasive lobular carcinomas made up about 30% of the 12 ER+/PR+/HER2- tumors. Study outcomes and limitations: Comparing each tissue with blood distinguished tumor from normal in 14 of 16 patients.

The germline V gene has CDR1 SGHRS and CDR2 YFSETQ. With 4 bases clipped from V and 3 bases from J, the junction kept 5 bases outside the gene matches. The CDR3 runs 15 residues. Libraries were prepared by immunoSEQ multiplex PCR; TCRdb keeps only in-frame clonotypes and omits some of them. The repertoire holds 60,000 to 80,000 clones, with approximately 80% as singletons. The V gene is TRBV5-1, the J gene TRBJ2-2, with 8 bases lining up with TRBD1. The receptor's source is a person in their sixties with breast cancer. Sequencing was performed on blood. DNA of the CDR3: TGCGCCAGCAGCCAGGGGGCGTGGGACACCGGGGAGCTGTTTTTT. Its translation: CASSQGAWDTGELFF.